This T cell receptor beta chain originates from a study of cytomegalovirus exposure and HLA in healthy donors. V trimming: 4 bases; J trimming: 6 bases; junction bases outside the gene matches: 6. In germline, CDR1 is SGHRS, CDR2 YFSETQ. This CDR3 spans 14 amino acids. This clone was recorded once. Its target is not known. Study-wide findings and caveats: Among TCR beta chains of equal frequency, HLA-associated ones were more clonally expanded in a later analysis. TCR beta V segments were, for the most part, productive about 87% or about 30% of the time in an earlier analysis. Altogether, 150 to 200 TCR beta chains were recorded as cytomegalovirus-associated.

PCR involved 60 Vbeta and 13 Jbeta primers. Sequencing was performed with immunoSEQ multiplex PCR; in TCRdb, only in-frame clones are kept and a portion is missing. This sample carries about 160,000 clones, roughly 82% of them seen once, and the ten largest clones take approximately 12%. This chain joins TRBV5-1 and TRBJ1-1; 10 nucleotides match TRBD1. This clonotype originated in a man aged 50-60 years in good health and CMV-seropositive. The source material was PBMCs. The CDR3 coding sequence is TGCGCCAGCAGCGCCGGGACAGGGGTGTCTGAAGCTTTCTTT. This encodes CASSAGTGVSEAFF. Supplemented by reference TRBV5-1 and TRBJ1-1, the full variable domain reads KAGVTQTPRYLIKTRGQQVTLSCSPISGHRSVSWYQQTPGQGLQFLFEYFSETQRNKGNFPGRFSGRQFSNSRSEMNVSTLELGDSALYLCASSAGTGVSEAFFGQGTRLTVV.